This T cell receptor beta chain is drawn from a study of blood T cell repertoires in COVID-19 (dated by TCRdb to 2020 to 2022). In terms of the full investigation: Collaborator samples came from the United States, Italy and Spain and covered acute and convalescent phases of COVID-19. The material from the prospective study consisted of cDNA or gDNA derived from T cells, B-cell-depleted T cells, or PBMCs. Deeply sampled blood TCRbeta repertoires from subjects exposed to, actively infected with, or recovered from COVID-19 were included in the dataset. The repertoires were made available in a free public database intended to serve as a resource for research on the immune response to SARS-CoV-2. The samples were drawn from two sources: the first 160 participants of the ongoing ImmuneRACE study, and over 950 subjects contributed by 6 global collaborators. Sample metadata almost always included a de-identified subject ID, COVID-19 status, age in years and sex. HLA class I and class II types, where available, came from metadata supplied by the sample provider rather than from assay-based typing.

With respect to this clone: Its binding antigen is unknown. Base qualities are not provided; no much larger clone lies one nucleotide away.

TCRbeta CDR3 regions were amplified from genomic DNA by means of the immunoSEQ Assay, a bias-controlled multiplex PCR. On the study's bioinformatics: Nucleated cell counts per sample were estimated from amplification of reference gene primers within the assay. To quantify the absolute abundance of each unique TCRbeta CDR3 rearrangement, sequence reads were collapsed and filtered. Productive Simpson clonality was computed per sample as the square root of Simpson's diversity index over productive rearrangements. The source is immuneACCESS, and TCRdb retained only in-frame sequences with V and J called. Part of the clones is not carried over; for the studies checked, unresolved V genes explain less than half of this, and the remainder is unexplained. The V and J calls and clone size are taken from that table; D and trimming were inferred from the DNA. The sample table records 130,000 to 150,000 clones; 65% to 90% of these occur just once. The ten largest clones take up 7.2% of the sample.

Via the germline V gene, CDR1 is KGHDR and CDR2 SFDVKD. V and J are trimmed by 1 base and 4 bases, and the gene matches miss 6 bases of the junction. Measured from the cysteine to the phenylalanine, the CDR3 is 16 residues long. CDR3 DNA is the only sequence kept; it has 48 bases, read in frame from the first base. Broad study findings and their caveats: The amount of clinical and demographic metadata varied by source and participant and was provided uncurated.

Whole blood was collected in K2EDTA tubes by collaborating institutions according to the institutions' own protocols. For TCRbeta analysis, collaborators shipped samples as frozen whole blood, isolated PBMCs, or DNA extracted from either of those sample types. This clonotype was sampled from a woman in her forties or fifties in a cohort sampled during active or convalescent COVID-19. Sequenced: peripheral blood. The chain links TRBV24-1 with TRBJ2-5, and 9 junctional nucleotides match TRBD1. CDR3 region: CATSDFGTGFGETQYF. The DNA sequence is TGTGCCACCAGTGATTTTGGGACAGGGTTCGGAGAGACCCAGTACTTC.